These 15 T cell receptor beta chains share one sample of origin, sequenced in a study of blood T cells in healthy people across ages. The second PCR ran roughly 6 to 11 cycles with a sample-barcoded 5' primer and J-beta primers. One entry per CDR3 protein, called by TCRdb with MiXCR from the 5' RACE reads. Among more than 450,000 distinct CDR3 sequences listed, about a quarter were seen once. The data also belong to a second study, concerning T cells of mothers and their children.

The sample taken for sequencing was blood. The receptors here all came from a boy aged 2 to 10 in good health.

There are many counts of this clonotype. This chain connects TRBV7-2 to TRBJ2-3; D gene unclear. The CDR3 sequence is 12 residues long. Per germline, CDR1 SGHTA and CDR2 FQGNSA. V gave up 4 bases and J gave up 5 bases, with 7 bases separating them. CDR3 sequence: CASSSSGDTQYF. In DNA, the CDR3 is TGTGCCAGCAGCTCGTCCGGAGATACGCAGTATTTT.

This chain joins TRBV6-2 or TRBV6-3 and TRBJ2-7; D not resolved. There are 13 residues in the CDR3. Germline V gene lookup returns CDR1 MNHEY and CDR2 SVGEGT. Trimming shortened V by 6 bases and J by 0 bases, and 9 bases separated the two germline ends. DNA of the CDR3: TGTGCCAGCAGCATACAGAGCTCCTACGAGCAGTACTTC. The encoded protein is CASSIQSSYEQYF.

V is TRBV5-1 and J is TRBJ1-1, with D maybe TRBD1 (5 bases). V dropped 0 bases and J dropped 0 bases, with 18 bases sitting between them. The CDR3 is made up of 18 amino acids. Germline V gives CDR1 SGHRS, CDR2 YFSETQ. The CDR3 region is CASSLVTGKLPLNTEAFF. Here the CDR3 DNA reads TGCGCCAGCAGCTTGGTTACAGGAAAACTGCCTTTGAACACTGAAGCTTTCTTT.

CDR3 protein: CASSFPQTSGSGNEQFF. The CDR3 nucleotides read TGTGCCAGCAGCTTCCCACAAACTAGCGGGAGTGGGAATGAGCAGTTCTTC. This chain uses TRBV7-7 with TRBJ2-5, with 11 bases that match TRBD2. With the DNA end fitting TRBJ2-1 better, the J assignment may be wrong. This CDR3 region has 17 residues. Per germline, CDR1 SSHAT and CDR2 FNYEAQ (reference sequence).

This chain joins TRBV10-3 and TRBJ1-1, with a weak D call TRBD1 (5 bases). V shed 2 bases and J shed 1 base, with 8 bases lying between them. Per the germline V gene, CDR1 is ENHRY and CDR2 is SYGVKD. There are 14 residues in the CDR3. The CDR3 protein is CAISEARANTEAFF. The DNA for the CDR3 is TGTGCCATCAGTGAGGCCAGGGCGAACACTGAAGCTTTCTTT.

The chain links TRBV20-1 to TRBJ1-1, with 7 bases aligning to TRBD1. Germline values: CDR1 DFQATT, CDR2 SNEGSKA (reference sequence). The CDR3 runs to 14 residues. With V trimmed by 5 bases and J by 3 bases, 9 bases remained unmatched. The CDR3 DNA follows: TGCAGTGCTCCAGGGGGGGCAGGGGACACTGAAGCTTTCTTT. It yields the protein CSAPGGAGDTEAFF.

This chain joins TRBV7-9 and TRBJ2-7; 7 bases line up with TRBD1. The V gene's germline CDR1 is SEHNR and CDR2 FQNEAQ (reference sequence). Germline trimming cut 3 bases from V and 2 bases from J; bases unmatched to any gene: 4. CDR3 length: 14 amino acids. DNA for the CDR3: TGTGCCAGCAGCTTTCGACAGGGCGCCTACGAGCAGTACTTC. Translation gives CASSFRQGAYEQYF.

The CDR3 region is CASSSQLGDDIQYF. CDR3 coding DNA: TGTGCCAGTAGTAGCCAACTAGGAGACGACATTCAGTACTTC. The V call is TRBV19, the J call TRBJ2-4, with a possible D match to TRBD2 (5 bases). The germline V and J ends were trimmed by 4 bases and 8 bases, with 15 bases remaining between them. CDR3 length: 14 residues. From germline, CDR1 is LNHDA and CDR2 SQIVND (reference sequence).

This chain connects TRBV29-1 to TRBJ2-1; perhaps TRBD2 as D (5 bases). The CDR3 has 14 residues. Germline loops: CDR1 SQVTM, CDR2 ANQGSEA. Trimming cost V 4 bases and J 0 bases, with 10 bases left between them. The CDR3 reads CSVGEGTSYNEQFF. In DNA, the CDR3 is TGCAGCGTTGGAGAGGGAACCTCCTACAATGAGCAGTTCTTC.

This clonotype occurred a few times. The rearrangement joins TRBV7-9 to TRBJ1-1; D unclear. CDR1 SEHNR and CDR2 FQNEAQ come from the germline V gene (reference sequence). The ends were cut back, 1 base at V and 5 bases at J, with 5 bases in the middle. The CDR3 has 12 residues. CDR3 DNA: TGTGCCAGCAGCTTAGAGAGGACTGAAGCTTTCTTT. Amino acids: CASSLERTEAFF.

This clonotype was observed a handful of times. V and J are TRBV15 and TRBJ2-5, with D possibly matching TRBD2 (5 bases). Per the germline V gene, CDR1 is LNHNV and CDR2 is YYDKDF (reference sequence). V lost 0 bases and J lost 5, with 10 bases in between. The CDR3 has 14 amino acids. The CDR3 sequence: CATSRDKRTETQYF. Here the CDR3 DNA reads TGTGCCACCAGCAGAGATAAGCGGACGGAGACCCAGTACTTC.

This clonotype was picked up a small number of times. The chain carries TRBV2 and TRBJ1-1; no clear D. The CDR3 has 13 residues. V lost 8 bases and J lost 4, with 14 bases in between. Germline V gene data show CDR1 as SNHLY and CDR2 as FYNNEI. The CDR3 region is CASLPGSGTEAFF. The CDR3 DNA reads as TGTGCCAGCCTACCGGGATCGGGCACTGAAGCTTTCTTT.

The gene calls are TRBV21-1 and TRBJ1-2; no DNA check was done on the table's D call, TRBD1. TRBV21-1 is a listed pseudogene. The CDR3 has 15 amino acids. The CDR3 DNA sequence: TGTGCCAGCAGCCCAAGGGACAGCTTCTCCTATGGCTACACCTTC. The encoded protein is CASSPRDSFSYGYTF.

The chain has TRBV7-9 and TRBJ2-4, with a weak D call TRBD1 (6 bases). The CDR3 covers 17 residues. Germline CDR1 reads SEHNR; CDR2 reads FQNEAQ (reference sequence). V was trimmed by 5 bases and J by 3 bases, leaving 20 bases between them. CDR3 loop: CASSPHDTGLDKNIQYF. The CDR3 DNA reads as TGTGCCAGCAGCCCCCATGATACAGGGCTGGACAAAAACATTCAGTACTTC.

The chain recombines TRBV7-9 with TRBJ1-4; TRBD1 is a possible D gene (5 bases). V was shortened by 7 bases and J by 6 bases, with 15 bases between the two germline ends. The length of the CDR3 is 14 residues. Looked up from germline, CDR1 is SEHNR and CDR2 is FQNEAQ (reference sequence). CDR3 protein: CASTPDRWHEKLFF. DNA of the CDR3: TGTGCCAGCACCCCCGACAGATGGCATGAAAAACTGTTTTTT.